Below are 21 T cell receptor beta chains sequenced from a single sample in a study of cytomegalovirus exposure and HLA in healthy donors. PCR involved 60 Vbeta and 13 Jbeta primers. TCRdb's copy holds only in-frame clones and misses some; the assay was immunoSEQ multiplex PCR. This repertoire shows 130,000 to 150,000 clones, approximately 80% found once; its top ten account for 5.1%. Sequencing was carried out using PBMCs. The receptors come from a male donor in good health and CMV-seronegative.

This clone has just a few counts. The chain carries TRBV6-1 and TRBJ1-1, with D unclear. This CDR3 comprises 13 residues. Trimming removed 6 bases from V and 0 bases from J, with 8 bases in between. Germline CDR1 and CDR2: MNHNS and SASEGT. The CDR3 DNA is TGTGCCAGCAGCACCGACTTGAACACTGAAGCTTTCTTT. Translated: CASSTDLNTEAFF.

The chain couples TRBV4-1 to TRBJ2-5, with D unclear. V lost 1 base, J lost 4 bases, and 10 bases lay in between. The CDR3 totals 14 residues. The germline gives CDR1 MGHRA, CDR2 YSYEKL. CDR3 in amino acids: CASSQGVHVETQYF. CDR3 nucleotide sequence: TGCGCCAGCAGCCAAGGAGTTCACGTAGAGACCCAGTACTTC.

The sample holds one count of this clone. V and J are TRBV5-1 and TRBJ2-7; TRBD1 matches at 7 bases. This CDR3 spans 13 amino acids. CDR1 is SGHRS and CDR2 is YFSETQ in the germline V gene. The V gene end was trimmed by 3 bases and the J gene end by 3 bases; junction bases not matched to a gene: 3. The CDR3 DNA is TGCGCCAGCAGCTCTGGACAGGACTACGAGCAGTACTTC. Translated: CASSSGQDYEQYF.

The chain uses TRBV6-5 and TRBJ2-3; a possible D gene is TRBD2 (6 bases). This CDR3 region has 13 residues. Trimming took off 11 bases at V and 1 base at J, with 13 bases between the two ends. CDR1 is MNHEY and CDR2 is SVGAGI in the germline V gene. Here the CDR3 reads CASTASGTDTQYF. CDR3 sequence (DNA): TGTGCCTCTACGGCTAGCGGCACAGATACGCAGTATTTT.

The J gene is TRBJ1-2, the V gene TRBV4-1; no definite D call. Germline V gene lookup returns CDR1 MGHRA and CDR2 YSYEKL. Trimming cost V 1 base and J 5 bases, with 17 bases left between them. This CDR3 contains 16 residues. CDR3 protein: CASSQANTRRHYGYTF. The CDR3 DNA follows: TGCGCCAGCAGCCAAGCCAATACCCGCAGGCATTATGGCTACACCTTC.

This chain links TRBV4-2 with TRBJ1-2; 9 bases match TRBD1. The CDR3 is made up of 15 amino acids. Germline CDR1 reads LGHNA; CDR2 reads YNFKEQ. Unmatched junction bases numbered 6, after V lost 1 base and J lost 6 bases. CDR3 loop: CASSQAGQGTHGYTF. The CDR3 nucleotides are TGTGCCAGCAGCCAAGCCGGACAGGGGACCCATGGCTACACCTTC.

CDR3 amino acids: CASSSQAGANVLTF. CDR3 DNA: TGCGCCAGCAGCTCCCAGGCTGGGGCCAACGTCCTGACTTTC. The chain is built from TRBV5-1 and TRBJ2-6; D is unresolved. Trimming left V 3 bases short and J 2 bases short, with 6 bases between. This CDR3 is 14 amino acids long. Germline CDR1 reads SGHRS; CDR2 reads YFSETQ.

The V and J genes are TRBV28 and TRBJ2-3; possibly TRBD1 for D (6 bases). Per the germline V gene, CDR1 is MDHEN and CDR2 is SYDVKM. This CDR3 contains 13 residues. V gave up 5 bases and J gave up 1 base, with 7 bases separating them. The CDR3 DNA reads TGTGCCAGCAGTCCAGGGGGCACAGATACGCAGTATTTT. It specifies CASSPGGTDTQYF.

This chain uses TRBV28 with TRBJ2-4; D is perhaps TRBD2 (6 bases). Deletions cut 3 bases from V and 6 bases from J, with 12 bases between. CDR1 MDHEN and CDR2 SYDVKM come from the germline V gene. This CDR3 has 14 amino acids. CDR3 DNA: TGTGCCAGCAGTTTGCGGGGCGGCGGAAACATTCAGTACTTC. Protein sequence: CASSLRGGGNIQYF.

The chain joins TRBV7-3 to TRBJ2-5, with D tentatively TRBD1 (6 bases). The DNA matches TRBJ2-7 better at its end, which makes the J call doubtful. CDR1 and CDR2 (germline): SGHTA, FQGTGA. The CDR3 consists of 14 residues. CDR3 residues: CASSPGARGHEQYF. The CDR3 DNA reads TGTGCCAGCAGCCCTGGGGCCAGGGGACACGAGCAGTACTTC.

The genes are TRBV7-2 and TRBJ2-5; TRBD1 is a possible D gene (5 bases). Germline CDR1 is SGHTA and CDR2 is FQGNSA. The CDR3 is 13 residues long. V was pared by 7 bases and J by 5 bases, with 14 bases between. The CDR3, as DNA: TGTGCCAGCACCCTCAGGGTTGGGGAGACCCAGTACTTC. As protein: CASTLRVGETQYF.

The V gene is TRBV5-8, the J gene TRBJ1-6; tentative D call: TRBD1 (5 bases). The CDR3 consists of 14 residues. Germline-derived CDR1 and CDR2 are SGHTS and YDEGEE. V gave up 2 bases and J gave up 6 bases, with 9 bases separating them. CDR3 protein: CASSFGGSNSPLHF. In DNA, the CDR3 is TGTGCCAGCAGCTTTGGGGGGAGTAATTCACCCCTCCACTTT.

The table lists this clone with a few counts. In nucleotides, the CDR3 is TGTGCCAGCTCACTCATCGGATCGACAAGGTCTTCCTACGAGCAGTACTTC. Its translation is CASSLIGSTRSSYEQYF. V is TRBV18 and J is TRBJ2-5; the D is unclear. The J call may be mistaken, given a closer DNA end match to TRBJ2-7. The germline V gene has CDR1 KGHSH and CDR2 LQKENI. The CDR3 length is 17 residues.

This rearrangement joins TRBV7-9 to TRBJ1-6; a weak D match, TRBD1 (6 bases). This CDR3 spans 15 amino acids. Per the germline V gene, CDR1 is SEHNR and CDR2 is FQNEAQ (reference sequence). Trimming removed 5 bases from V and 7 bases from J, with 15 bases in between. The CDR3: CASSPGVEWNSPLHF. In DNA, the CDR3 is TGTGCCAGCAGCCCAGGGGTCGAATGGAATTCACCCCTCCACTTT.

The gene calls are TRBV30 and TRBJ1-4, with D tentatively TRBD1 (5 bases). CDR3 length: 14 residues. V was cut by 0 bases and J by 4 bases, with 9 bases left in between. Germline CDR1 and CDR2: GTSNPN and SVGIG (reference sequence). The CDR3 DNA reads TGTGCCTGGAGTGTTTGGGGGGATAATGAAAAACTGTTTTTT. Translation: CAWSVWGDNEKLFF.

V gene TRBV2 combines with J gene TRBJ1-1; D is perhaps TRBD1 (6 bases). V was clipped by 6 bases and J by 5 bases, with 16 bases between them. CDR1 and CDR2 from the germline V gene are SNHLY and FYNNEI. CDR3 size: 14 residues. The DNA for the CDR3 is TGTGCCAGCAGCCCAGGACAGCTGAGAACTGAAGCTTTCTTT. Amino acids: CASSPGQLRTEAFF. The complete variable domain, with remaining parts taken from reference TRBV2 and TRBJ1-1, reads EPEVTQTPSHQVTQMGQEVILRCVPISNHLYFYWYRQILGQKVEFLVSFYNNEISEKSEIFDDQFSVERPDGSNFTLKIRSTKLEDSAMYFCASSPGQLRTEAFFGQGTRLTVV.

The chain couples TRBV5-1 to TRBJ2-7, with D tentatively TRBD2 (5 bases). Germline CDR1 reads SGHRS; CDR2 reads YFSETQ. The CDR3 has 13 residues. V was pared by 5 bases and J by 2 bases, with 11 bases between. In DNA form, the CDR3 reads TGCGCCAGCAGGACGGGGTCTCCCTACGAGCAGTACTTC. Translation: CASRTGSPYEQYF.

The chain has TRBV9 and TRBJ1-5, with D unclear. V was trimmed by 0 bases and J by 5 bases, leaving 6 bases between them. This CDR3 has 13 amino acids. Germline values: CDR1 SGDLS, CDR2 YYNGEE. The CDR3 DNA is TGTGCCAGCAGCGTAGGAGGGTATCAGCCCCAGCATTTT. Translation gives CASSVGGYQPQHF.

This clone was seen just once. This chain connects TRBV19 to TRBJ2-6; tentative D call: TRBD1 (5 bases). Germline V lookup: CDR1 LNHDA, CDR2 SQIVND (reference sequence). Trimming took 3 bases from V and 2 from J, leaving 8 bases between them. This CDR3 spans 15 amino acids. CDR3 loop: CASSMGQTGANVLTF. CDR3 coding DNA: TGTGCCAGTAGTATGGGGCAGACTGGGGCCAACGTCCTGACTTTC.

The chain uses TRBV28 and TRBJ1-3; D is ambiguous. Germline loops: CDR1 MDHEN, CDR2 SYDVKM. Trimming pared 8 bases from V and 1 base from J, leaving 9 bases between. The CDR3 has 13 amino acids. Here the CDR3 DNA reads TGTGCCAGCCCGACATCTTCTGGAAACACCATATATTTT. It yields the protein CASPTSSGNTIYF.

This chain joins TRBV7-2 and TRBJ1-3; D is ambiguous. CDR1 and CDR2 from the germline V gene are SGHTA and FQGNSA. Trimming took off 1 base at V and 2 bases at J, with 12 bases between the two ends. The CDR3 consists of 16 residues. Written as DNA, the CDR3 is TGTGCCAGCAGCTTAGAAGGGAGGCTGGCTGGAAACACCATATATTTT. This sequence encodes CASSLEGRLAGNTIYF.